This paragraph reports one T cell receptor (beta chain). This clonotype was counted only a few times. It has no known antigen specificity. Per-nucleotide qualities are absent, and no much larger clonotype sits a single base away. This sample was taken from a study of CD8 T cells in ankylosing spondylitis (dated by TCRdb to about 2017). With respect to the entire study: The study set out to find disease-linked TCR variants by profiling T cell receptor beta repertoires in ankylosing spondylitis patients and healthy donors. The whole study cohort included 85 to 120 healthy donors and around 25 ankylosing spondylitis patients. Peripheral blood was sampled, and synovial fluid was additionally collected from ankylosing spondylitis patients.

The CDR3 holds 15 amino acids from the cysteine to the phenylalanine. Only the CDR3 region is kept as DNA, spanning 45 bases read in frame from base 1. V loses 0 bases of germline sequence and J loses 10 bases, and the interval between the two ends is 18 bases. CDR1 and CDR2, per the germline V gene, are KGHSH and LQKENI. Results and caveats for the whole study, not just this receptor: Some motif variants had previously been reported in the synovial fluid and blood of reactive arthritis patients, which suggests shared mechanisms of disease initiation. In peripheral blood, the disease-linked clones were found at relatively low frequencies and had a CD8+ phenotype. A TCR beta motif of roughly 8 highly homologous amino acid variants appeared characteristic of blood from ankylosing spondylitis patients. The disease-linked clones were reported as significantly enriched in matched synovial fluid samples from ankylosing spondylitis patients.

Sequencing relied on an Illumina HiSeq 2500. Quantitative 5'-RACE with molecular barcodes was used to prepare TCR beta libraries. In the source study's methods: A new computational method, built on a probabilistic model of VDJ rearrangement, was used to identify disease-linked TCR variants. In TCRdb, the public reads were trimmed at Q25 with fastp and aligned with MiXCR, with productive beta chains retained. Each CDR3 protein appears once, grouped with its most common genes and DNA. The V and J calls here are based on TCRdb, not the publication. For this sample there are a few hundred thousand distinct CDR3 sequences; 20% to 25% appear just once. The ten largest account for about 16% of the sample.

The TCR originated in a male donor with ankylosing spondylitis. The sequenced sample was blood, either unsorted or a sorted T cell fraction (not recorded which). This receptor chain uses TRBV18 and TRBJ1-1, with an unclear D gene assignment. The CDR3: CASSPPVGPSLGAFF. The sequenced DNA is TGTGCCAGCTCACCACCGGTAGGCCCAAGCCTGGGAGCTTTCTTT.